The 26 T cell receptor beta chains presented below share a single source sample, sequenced in a study of PD-L1 blockade in urothelial cancer. The time point is: peripheral blood 6 weeks after treatment start. Assay used: immunoSEQ multiplex PCR; TCRdb lists only in-frame clones, some missing. The table has about 120,000 clones, approximately 90% seen once. The specimen was PBMCs, collected around atezolizumab (anti-PD-L1) treatment. The source of these receptors is a man in his 60s with urothelial cancer.

This chain uses TRBV28 with TRBJ2-7; 12 positions agree with TRBD1. The germline V gene encodes CDR1 MDHEN and CDR2 SYDVKM. The CDR3 totals 15 residues. V trimming: 6 bases; J trimming: 5 bases; junction bases outside the gene matches: 8. CDR3 sequence reads: CASRPGGTGGDEQYF. In DNA, the CDR3 is TGTGCCAGCAGACCAGGGGGGACAGGGGGCGACGAGCAGTACTTC.

V is TRBV5-4 and J is TRBJ2-1, with D possibly TRBD2 on 5 matching bases. Germline V gene data show CDR1 as SGHNT and CDR2 as YYREEE (reference sequence). CDR3 length equals 15 residues. V dropped 4 bases and J dropped 10 bases, with 21 bases sitting between them. The CDR3 loop is CASSPTLGGSGEQFF. CDR3 sequence (DNA): TGTGCCAGCAGCCCCACGTTAGGTGGGAGTGGGGAGCAGTTCTTC.

J is TRBJ1-4 and V is TRBV7-2; 8 nucleotides align to TRBD1. Germline-derived CDR1 and CDR2 are SGHTA and FQGNSA. The CDR3 is made up of 16 amino acids. Trimming took 3 bases from V and 6 from J; bases not matched to a gene: 9. CDR3: CASSLAGGANDEKLFF. CDR3 bases: TGTGCCAGCAGCTTGGCAGGGGGCGCTAATGATGAAAAACTGTTTTTT. The full variable domain, its missing parts supplied by reference TRBV7-2 and TRBJ1-4, is GAGVSQSPSNKVTEKGKDVELRCDPISGHTALYWYRQSLGQGLEFLIYFQGNSAPDKSGLPSDRFSAERTGGSVSTLTIQRTQQEDSAVYLCASSLAGGANDEKLFFGSGTQLSVL.

The chain joins TRBV5-1 to TRBJ1-4; 8 bases fit TRBD1. Germline values: CDR1 SGHRS, CDR2 YFSETQ. Trimming at V came to 7 bases and at J to 8 bases, leaving 7 bases not matched to a gene. There are 13 residues in the CDR3. The CDR3 is CASYGRDREKLFF. The DNA of the CDR3 is TGCGCCAGCTATGGACGGGACAGGGAAAAACTGTTTTTT. Variable domain in full (rest from reference TRBV5-1 and TRBJ1-4): KAGVTQTPRYLIKTRGQQVTLSCSPISGHRSVSWYQQTPGQGLQFLFEYFSETQRNKGNFPGRFSGRQFSNSRSEMNVSTLELGDSALYLCASYGRDREKLFFGSGTQLSVL.

CDR3: CASSRLSTGMSSYEQYF. In DNA, the CDR3 is TGTGCCAGCAGCCGACTATCGACAGGGATGAGCTCCTACGAGCAGTACTTC. The genes are TRBV14 and TRBJ2-7; 7 bases align to TRBD1. J gave up 0 bases and V 4 bases, and 12 bases lay outside the gene matches. The CDR3 runs 17 residues. Germline V CDR1 and CDR2: SGHDN, FVKESK.

This clone was counted only a few times. The chain links TRBV7-8 to TRBJ2-7; 8 bases fit TRBD2. The germline V gene encodes CDR1 SGHVS and CDR2 FQNEAQ. The CDR3 totals 15 residues. The V and J ends lost 5 bases and 2 bases, in that order; junction bases with no gene match: 8. In nucleotides, the CDR3 is TGTGCCAGCAGCCTTTACGGCGGGGGGACCTACGAGCAGTACTTC. Translation: CASSLYGGGTYEQYF.

A single count supports this clone. The chain is built from TRBV28 and TRBJ2-2, with TRBD1 identical over 8 bases. Germline lookup yields CDR1 MDHEN and CDR2 SYDVKM. V shed 0 bases, J shed 3 bases, and the junction held 3 bases outside the gene matches. The CDR3 length is 16 residues. CDR3 sequence (DNA): TGTGCCAGCAGTTTATGGGACAGGGAGGACACCGGGGAGCTGTTTTTT. It encodes CASSLWDREDTGELFF.

This clone has a single count. The chain uses TRBV11-2 and TRBJ2-4; 11 bases are shared with TRBD2. CDR1 is SGHAT and CDR2 is FQNNGV in the germline V gene. Trimming at V came to 4 bases and at J to 6 bases, leaving 2 bases not matched to a gene. The CDR3 runs to 14 residues. The CDR3 nucleotides read TGTGCCAGCAGCTCGGGACTAGCGGCAAACATTCAGTACTTC. Protein: CASSSGLAANIQYF.

The V and J genes are TRBV4-3 and TRBJ2-2, with 14 bases that match TRBD2. CDR1 is LGHNA and CDR2 is YSLEER in the germline V gene. The CDR3 is 20 amino acids. V dropped 1 base and J dropped 0; count of bases not matched to a gene: 7. In DNA, the CDR3 is TGCGCCAGCAGCCAAGTGTCCCGACTAGCGGGGGGGACGAACACCGGGGAGCTGTTTTTT. Translation gives CASSQVSRLAGGTNTGELFF.

CDR3 amino acids: CASSQDTLAGSNTGELFF. CDR3 DNA: TGCGCCAGCAGCCAAGATACCCTAGCGGGGTCGAACACCGGGGAGCTGTTTTTT. V usage is TRBV4-3 and J usage is TRBJ2-2; 9 positions match TRBD2. V was clipped by 0 bases and J by 0 bases; unmatched bases: 5. Germline V gives CDR1 LGHNA, CDR2 YSLEER. The CDR3 has 18 amino acids.

Of note for this clone: This sample includes further DNA sequences coding for the same CDR3. This chain's CDR3 is CASSVVLAGNEQFF. The CDR3 DNA sequence: TGTGCCAGCAGCGTAGTTCTAGCGGGTAATGAGCAGTTCTTC. The chain employs TRBV9 and TRBJ2-1, with 8 bases aligning to TRBD2. Germline CDR1 reads SGDLS; CDR2 reads YYNGEE. CDR3 length: 14 amino acids. The V and J ends lost 0 bases and 7 bases, in that order; junction bases with no gene match: 3.

The gene calls are TRBV6-4 and TRBJ2-1; 10 positions agree with TRBD2. CDR1 MRHNA and CDR2 SNTAGT come from the germline V gene. J gave up 6 bases and V 5 bases, and 4 bases lay outside the gene matches. The CDR3 spans 14 residues. CDR3 in amino acids: CASSIAGGRNEQFF. In nucleotides, the CDR3 is TGTGCCAGCAGTATAGCGGGGGGCCGCAATGAGCAGTTCTTC.

This clone is a singleton in its sample. The V gene is TRBV2, the J gene TRBJ1-5; D not resolved. CDR1 and CDR2 (germline): SNHLY, FYNNEI. The CDR3 spans 13 residues. Between the trimmed V and J ends, which lost 2 bases and 5 bases, there was a span of 7 bases. CDR3 coding DNA: TGTGCCAGCAGTGAACAGGTGGATCAGCCCCAGCATTTT. Translating it yields CASSEQVDQPQHF.

V is TRBV18 and J is TRBJ1-5; D uncertain. Germline V CDR1 and CDR2: KGHSH, LQKENI. There are 13 residues in the CDR3. Trimming stripped 1 base from V and 8 bases from J, with 9 bases between. CDR3 coding DNA: TGTGCCAGCTCACCACAAAGAGAGGAGCCCCAGCATTTT. Its translation is CASSPQREEPQHF.

The rearrangement links TRBV5-4 to TRBJ2-2; TRBD2 matches 7 bases. The CDR3 has 17 residues. CDR1 is SGHNT and CDR2 is YYREEE in the germline V gene (reference sequence). The ends lost 0 bases at V and 2 bases at J; junction bases unmatched: 7. The CDR3 reads CASSLGHRGDNTGELFF. CDR3 sequence (DNA): TGTGCCAGCAGCTTGGGACATCGGGGGGATAACACCGGGGAGCTGTTTTTT.

Written as DNA, the CDR3 is TGTGCCAGTAGTCGGTTCGCCGGGACTGAAGCTTTCTTT. Protein sequence: CASSRFAGTEAFF. The chain uses TRBV19 and TRBJ1-1; D is uncertain. The CDR3 contains 13 residues. CDR1 and CDR2 from the germline V gene are LNHDA and SQIVND (reference sequence). V was trimmed by 5 bases and J by 5 bases, leaving 12 bases between them.

This sequence joins TRBV27 and TRBJ1-5, with D hard to call. CDR1 and CDR2 from the germline V gene are MNHEY and SMNVEV (reference sequence). CDR3 size: 12 residues. With 2 bases removed from V and 4 bases from J, the gap between germline ends came to 3 bases. As DNA, the CDR3 is TGTGCCAGCAGTTTACCGAATCAGCCCCAGCATTTT. Its protein product is CASSLPNQPQHF.

The chain has TRBV27 and TRBJ1-3, with TRBD1 identical over 8 bases. The ends lost 1 base at V and 6 bases at J; junction bases unmatched: 8. The CDR3 runs 16 residues. The germline CDR1 and CDR2 sequences are MNHEY and SMNVEV (reference sequence). The CDR3 DNA reads as TGTGCCAGCAGTTTATGGACAGGGCTTTCGGAAAACACCATATATTTT. It specifies CASSLWTGLSENTIYF.

There are a few counts of this clone. This chain links TRBV19 with TRBJ1-2; TRBD1 aligns across 7 bases. The ends lost 9 bases at V and 6 bases at J; junction bases unmatched: 13. The CDR3 consists of 14 residues. Germline CDR1 LNHDA, CDR2 SQIVND (reference sequence). The DNA for the CDR3 is TGTGCCAGAGTAGTTCATAAGGGGGCAAATGGCTACACCTTC. Protein: CARVVHKGANGYTF.

This rearrangement joins TRBV4-2 to TRBJ2-7; the D gene is possibly TRBD2 (6 bases). Germline lookup yields CDR1 LGHNA and CDR2 YNFKEQ. V lost 3 bases and J lost 1, with 22 bases in between. The CDR3 extends over 18 amino acids. The CDR3 protein is CASSQQPYGGGSSYEQYF. The CDR3 DNA follows: TGTGCCAGCAGCCAGCAGCCTTACGGGGGAGGCAGTTCCTACGAGCAGTACTTC.

The V and J genes are TRBV18 and TRBJ2-2; 7 bases match TRBD1. Per germline, CDR1 KGHSH and CDR2 LQKENI. The CDR3 length is 15 residues. V dropped 6 bases and J dropped 1; count of bases not matched to a gene: 5. The CDR3 DNA reads TGTGCCAGCTCCCCATGGGACAGGAACACCGGGGAGCTGTTTTTT. The encoded protein is CASSPWDRNTGELFF.

The chain uses TRBV7-2 and TRBJ2-7; 7 positions agree with TRBD1. Germline assignment: CDR1 SGHTA and CDR2 FQGNSA. The junction had 4 bases not matched to a gene; V was cut back by 3 bases and J by 2 bases. This CDR3 has 14 amino acids. The CDR3 sequence: CASSFGTATYEQYF. The DNA of the CDR3 is TGTGCCAGCAGCTTCGGGACAGCGACCTACGAGCAGTACTTC.

V usage is TRBV5-6 and J usage is TRBJ1-5; 8 bases agree with TRBD1. With 4 bases clipped from V and 6 bases from J, the junction kept 9 bases outside the gene matches. CDR3 length: 15 amino acids. Germline V gene lookup returns CDR1 SGHDT and CDR2 YYEEEE. The DNA of the CDR3 is TGTGCCAGCAGCGTACAGGGGGGCGACGCTCAGCCCCAGCATTTT. Translation gives CASSVQGGDAQPQHF.

This clone was observed a few times. The rearrangement joins TRBV25-1 to TRBJ2-6; maybe TRBD2 (5 bases). The CDR3 extends over 17 amino acids. V dropped 1 base and J dropped 0 bases, with 10 bases sitting between them. Germline V gene sequence: CDR1 MGHDK, CDR2 SYGVNS. The CDR3 DNA reads TGTGCCAGCAGTGAATCAAGGACTGACTCTGGGGCCAACGTCCTGACTTTC. Translating it yields CASSESRTDSGANVLTF.

The chain carries TRBV6-1 and TRBJ2-5, with TRBD1 matching 10 bases. The CDR3 contains 14 residues. The V and J ends lost 6 bases and 7 bases, in that order; junction bases with no gene match: 8. The V gene's germline CDR1 is MNHNS and CDR2 SASEGT. This CDR3 is CASRGGTGAGTQYF. In DNA form, the CDR3 reads TGTGCCAGCAGGGGGGGGACAGGGGCCGGGACCCAGTACTTC.

Here the CDR3 reads CASSLEPRVGNTIYF. In DNA, the CDR3 is TGCGCCAGCAGCTTGGAACCCAGGGTTGGAAACACCATATATTTT. The rearrangement joins TRBV5-1 to TRBJ1-3, with TRBD1 as a possible D gene (5 bases). Germline loops: CDR1 SGHRS, CDR2 YFSETQ. The CDR3 extends over 15 amino acids. The germline V and J ends were trimmed by 0 bases and 3 bases, with 10 bases remaining between them.